A single sample gave rise to the 31 T cell receptor beta chains below, sequenced in a study of cytomegalovirus exposure and HLA in healthy donors (dated 2017 in TCRdb). Library preparation employed the immunoSEQ multiplex PCR assay. A mixture of 60 forward primers for TCR Vbeta segments and 13 reverse primers for TCR Jbeta segments was used in the multiplex PCR. TCRdb's version of the immuneACCESS table is confined to in-frame rearrangements and falls short of the full clone set. An unresolved V gene accounts for under half of the shortfall where checked; the remainder is of unknown origin. Across this sample there are 110,000 to 150,000 clones, with about 70% seen only once. The top ten hold 1.5% to 2% of the sample. What was sequenced was PBMCs. The origin of the receptors is a woman aged 40 to 55 in good health and CMV-seronegative.

This clone came up a few times. The chain links TRBV5-6 to TRBJ2-4, with 8 bases that match TRBD2. CDR1 and CDR2 (germline): SGHDT, YYEEEE. Trimming took 2 bases from V and 0 from J; bases not matched to a gene: 10. This CDR3 comprises 18 residues. In nucleotides, the CDR3 is TGTGCCAGCAGCTTAGCACGACTAGCGACACTAGCCAAAAACATTCAGTACTTC. Protein sequence: CASSLARLATLAKNIQYF.

The CDR3 loop is CASSFSGGTNTGELFF. The CDR3 DNA follows: TGTGCCAGCAGTTTTAGCGGGGGGACGAACACCGGGGAGCTGTTTTTT. The rearrangement links TRBV2 to TRBJ2-2; 10 bases are shared with TRBD2. After removal of 5 bases from V and 0 bases from J, the junction contained 3 bases not matched to a gene. The CDR3 is made up of 16 amino acids. The germline V gene has CDR1 SNHLY and CDR2 FYNNEI.

This chain joins TRBV4-1 and TRBJ2-5; D is perhaps TRBD2 (6 bases). The J call is uncertain, as TRBJ2-7 better fits the DNA end. CDR3 length equals 15 residues. Germline V gives CDR1 MGHRA, CDR2 YSYEKL. The CDR3 DNA reads TGCGCCAGCAGCCTTAATGTGGGAGGATCCTACGAGCAGTACTTC. Protein: CASSLNVGGSYEQYF.

This chain connects TRBV5-8 to TRBJ2-7; D remains ambiguous. The CDR3 loop spans 13 amino acids. V was pared by 2 bases and J by 7 bases, with 13 bases between. Germline V gene sequence: CDR1 SGHTS, CDR2 YDEGEE. For the CDR3, the DNA is TGTGCCAGCAGCTTAAAGGCCAGGCCAGAGCAGTACTTC. Amino acids: CASSLKARPEQYF.

This clone appeared a few times. This rearrangement joins TRBV10-3 to TRBJ1-3; 9 nucleotides agree with TRBD1. V dropped 4 bases and J dropped 8; count of bases not matched to a gene: 6. The V gene's germline CDR1 is ENHRY and CDR2 SYGVKD. The CDR3 consists of 14 residues. CDR3 coding DNA: TGTGCCATCAGTGGGGACAGGGCAACGGACACCATATATTTT. Translating gives CAISGDRATDTIYF.

J is TRBJ1-1 and V is TRBV6-1; perhaps TRBD1 as D (5 bases). Between the trimmed V and J ends, which lost 2 bases and 6 bases, there was a span of 13 bases. The CDR3 is made up of 14 amino acids. Germline CDR1 reads MNHNS; CDR2 reads SASEGT. In nucleotides, the CDR3 is TGTGCCAGCAGTGAACGGGGGATAGGGGCTGAAGCTTTCTTT. Amino acid sequence: CASSERGIGAEAFF.

This chain uses TRBV7-9 with TRBJ2-7; no reliable D call. The CDR3 is 13 residues long. V gave up 5 bases and J gave up 2 bases, with 10 bases separating them. Germline CDR1 is SEHNR and CDR2 is FQNEAQ (reference sequence). The CDR3, as DNA: TGTGCCAGCAGCCTCACGGTACCCTACGAGCAGTACTTC. Translation gives CASSLTVPYEQYF. The full variable domain, its missing parts supplied by reference TRBV7-9 and TRBJ2-7, is DTGVSQNPRHKITKRGQNVTFRCDPISEHNRLYWYRQTLGQGPEFLTYFQNEAQLEKSRLLSDRFSAERPKGSFSTLEIQRTEQGDSAMYLCASSLTVPYEQYFGPGTRLTVT.

In DNA form, the CDR3 reads TGTGCCAGCAGCTTAGGTGCCGGGACAGGGGGCATTTTTTACACTGGCTACACCTTC. Its protein product is CASSLGAGTGGIFYTGYTF. This rearrangement joins TRBV7-9 to TRBJ1-2, with TRBD1 matching over 12 bases. In germline, CDR1 is SEHNR, CDR2 FQNEAQ (reference sequence). Unmatched junction bases numbered 16, after V lost 1 base and J lost 7 bases. The CDR3 is 19 residues long.

The V and J genes are TRBV19 and TRBJ1-5; TRBD1 matches 11 bases. Germline CDR1 is LNHDA and CDR2 is SQIVND (reference sequence). The CDR3 is 15 residues long. After removal of 5 bases from V and 4 bases from J, the junction contained 4 bases not matched to a gene. CDR3 loop: CASSRGQGVNQPQHF. In DNA form, the CDR3 reads TGTGCCAGTAGTCGGGGACAGGGGGTAAATCAGCCCCAGCATTTT.

The V gene is TRBV5-4, the J gene TRBJ2-3; 12 bases map to TRBD1. The CDR3 is 16 amino acids. Germline V gene lookup returns CDR1 SGHNT and CDR2 YYREEE (reference sequence). V lost 3 bases, J lost 4 bases, and 6 bases stayed unmatched. CDR3 in amino acids: CASSSPGQGAPDTQYF. The CDR3 coding sequence is TGTGCCAGCAGCTCCCCGGGACAGGGGGCCCCAGATACGCAGTATTTT. Drawing the rest from reference TRBV5-4 and TRBJ2-3, the complete variable domain is ETGVTQSPTHLIKTRGQQVTLRCSSQSGHNTVSWYQQALGQGPQFIFQYYREEENGRGNFPPRFSGLQFPNYSSELNVNALELDDSALYLCASSSPGQGAPDTQYFGPGTRLTVL.

Only a few counts were recorded for this clone. The chain employs TRBV6-5 and TRBJ1-2; 11 bases line up with TRBD1. Germline V gene sequence: CDR1 MNHEY, CDR2 SVGAGI. After removal of 4 bases from V and 6 bases from J, the junction contained 4 bases not matched to a gene. This CDR3 is 14 amino acids long. The CDR3 loop is CASSLGQGADGYTF. The CDR3, as DNA: TGTGCCAGCAGTTTAGGACAGGGGGCGGATGGCTACACCTTC.

Here the CDR3 DNA reads TGCGCCAGCAGCTTGTGGCCCCGGGGGAGTTCAGAAGAGACCCAGTACTTC. Residues: CASSLWPRGSSEETQYF. This chain uses TRBV5-1 with TRBJ2-5, with D possibly being TRBD2 (6 bases). The CDR3 is 17 amino acids. CDR1 is SGHRS and CDR2 is YFSETQ in the germline V gene. The V gene lost 1 base and the J gene lost 3 bases, with 19 bases spanning the gap.

The chain has TRBV5-1 and TRBJ2-3; a possible D gene is TRBD1 (6 bases). This CDR3 comprises 14 residues. Germline CDR1 reads SGHRS; CDR2 reads YFSETQ. Trimming left V 5 bases short and J 6 bases short, with 16 bases between. The CDR3 here is CASSLPRGWDTQYF. The CDR3, as DNA: TGCGCCAGCAGTCTCCCCAGGGGATGGGATACGCAGTATTTT.

This clone occurred once. The V gene is TRBV10-3, the J gene TRBJ1-1; TRBD1 agrees at 7 bases. Germline V gives CDR1 ENHRY, CDR2 SYGVKD. Trimming at V came to 5 bases and at J to 3 bases, leaving 9 bases not matched to a gene. The CDR3 totals 15 residues. CDR3 sequence reads: CAISIRQGGDTEAFF. CDR3 in DNA: TGTGCCATCAGTATTAGACAGGGAGGCGACACTGAAGCTTTCTTT.

The rearrangement joins TRBV7-8 to TRBJ2-7, with 8 bases aligning to TRBD1. Trimming removed 5 bases from V and 0 bases from J; junction bases left unmatched: 3. Germline values: CDR1 SGHVS, CDR2 FQNEAQ. The CDR3 spans 14 residues. CDR3 nucleotides: TGTGCCAGCAGCGTCGACAGGGGCTCCTACGAGCAGTACTTC. It codes for CASSVDRGSYEQYF. Filled out from reference TRBV7-8 and TRBJ2-7, the complete variable domain reads GAGVSQSPRYKVAKRGQDVALRCDPISGHVSLFWYQQALGQGPEFLTYFQNEAQLDKSGLPSDRFFAERPEGSVSTLKIQRTQQEDSAVYLCASSVDRGSYEQYFGPGTRLTVT.

The V call is TRBV5-8, the J call TRBJ2-1; no clear D gene. CDR3 length: 13 residues. Per germline, CDR1 SGHTS and CDR2 YDEGEE. The V end was cut by 4 bases, the J end by 7 bases, with 12 bases between. The CDR3 region has the DNA TGTGCCAGCAGCCTGGCGCGGTTAAATGAGCAGTTCTTC. This gives the protein CASSLARLNEQFF. Full variable domain (outside the CDR3, taken from reference TRBV5-8 and TRBJ2-1): EAGVTQSPTHLIKTRGQQATLRCSPISGHTSVYWYQQALGLGLQFLLWYDEGEERNRGNFPPRFSGRQFPNYSSELNVNALELEDSALYLCASSLARLNEQFFGPGTRLTVL.

The genes are TRBV28 and TRBJ2-7, with a weak D call TRBD2 (5 bases). The germline gives CDR1 MDHEN, CDR2 SYDVKM. The CDR3 runs to 14 residues. V lost 3 bases and J lost 3, with 12 bases in between. The CDR3 protein is CASSLGSSYYEQYF. CDR3 sequence (DNA): TGTGCCAGCAGTTTGGGGAGCAGTTACTACGAGCAGTACTTC.

This clone was seen a few times. The rearrangement uses TRBV29-1 and TRBJ1-3; D might be TRBD1 (6 bases). Trimming shortened V by 5 bases and J by 5 bases, and 25 bases separated the two germline ends. The CDR3 loop spans 17 amino acids. From germline, CDR1 is SQVTM and CDR2 ANQGSEA. CDR3 bases: TGCAGCGTTCTTACAAACAATCCAGGGACATACCGAAACACCATATATTTT. Its translation is CSVLTNNPGTYRNTIYF.

The chain employs TRBV19 and TRBJ1-4; no reliable D call. Trimming stripped 4 bases from V and 6 bases from J, with 18 bases between. CDR3 size: 16 residues. Germline-derived CDR1 and CDR2 are LNHDA and SQIVND (reference sequence). The CDR3 spells CASSTGSLHTYEKLFF. CDR3 coding DNA: TGTGCCAGTAGTACTGGGAGCCTGCACACGTATGAAAAACTGTTTTTT.

The genes are TRBV5-1 and TRBJ2-7, with D possibly matching TRBD2 (6 bases). Trimming cost V 5 bases and J 9 bases, with 21 bases left between them. Germline assignment: CDR1 SGHRS and CDR2 YFSETQ. The CDR3 is made up of 14 amino acids. CDR3 sequence: CASSSQGPYGGQYF. In nucleotides, the CDR3 is TGCGCCAGCAGTTCTCAGGGTCCCTACGGGGGGCAGTACTTC. The whole variable domain, filled in from reference TRBV5-1 and TRBJ2-7, reads KAGVTQTPRYLIKTRGQQVTLSCSPISGHRSVSWYQQTPGQGLQFLFEYFSETQRNKGNFPGRFSGRQFSNSRSEMNVSTLELGDSALYLCASSSQGPYGGQYFGPGTRLTVT.

The chain is built from TRBV4-2 and TRBJ1-3; 10 bases match TRBD1. Looked up from germline, CDR1 is LGHNA and CDR2 is YNFKEQ. V lost 2 bases, J lost 5 bases, and 12 bases stayed unmatched. The CDR3 runs 18 residues. The CDR3 reads CASSQLPPGQGKRNTIYF. The CDR3 DNA reads as TGTGCCAGCAGCCAACTCCCTCCGGGACAGGGGAAGAGAAACACCATATATTTT.

The chain uses TRBV7-9 and TRBJ1-2, with TRBD1 matching over 12 bases. From germline, CDR1 is SEHNR and CDR2 FQNEAQ (reference sequence). The ends lost 4 bases at V and 8 bases at J; junction bases unmatched: 8. The CDR3 sequence is 15 residues long. The CDR3: CASSWRGTGGEGYTF. In DNA, the CDR3 is TGTGCCAGCAGCTGGAGAGGGACAGGGGGCGAGGGCTACACCTTC. Full variable domain (outside the CDR3, taken from reference TRBV7-9 and TRBJ1-2): DTGVSQNPRHKITKRGQNVTFRCDPISEHNRLYWYRQTLGQGPEFLTYFQNEAQLEKSRLLSDRFSAERPKGSFSTLEIQRTEQGDSAMYLCASSWRGTGGEGYTFGSGTRLTVV.

The chain links TRBV2 to TRBJ2-7, with TRBD2 identical over 8 bases. Germline V gene lookup returns CDR1 SNHLY and CDR2 FYNNEI. V shed 0 bases, J shed 0 bases, and the junction held 1 base outside the gene matches. The CDR3 has 15 amino acids. The CDR3 sequence: CASSEARGVSYEQYF. CDR3 sequence (DNA): TGTGCCAGCAGTGAAGCGCGGGGGGTCTCCTACGAGCAGTACTTC.

V usage is TRBV6-5 and J usage is TRBJ2-3, with D tentatively TRBD1 (6 bases). The CDR3 length is 14 residues. Trimming shortened V by 6 bases and J by 5 bases, and 15 bases separated the two germline ends. Germline CDR1 reads MNHEY; CDR2 reads SVGAGI. For the CDR3, the DNA is TGTGCCAGCAGGCCGGGTCCCAGGGGAGATACGCAGTATTTT. Translating it yields CASRPGPRGDTQYF.

The gene calls are TRBV9 and TRBJ1-1; TRBD1 is a possible D gene (6 bases). From germline, CDR1 is SGDLS and CDR2 YYNGEE. This CDR3 region has 14 residues. V was shortened by 1 base and J by 6 bases, with 13 bases between the two germline ends. This CDR3 reads CASSVPAGVAEAFF. DNA of the CDR3: TGTGCCAGCAGCGTACCCGCAGGGGTGGCTGAAGCTTTCTTT. Full variable domain (missing parts from reference TRBV9 and TRBJ1-1): DSGVTQTPKHLITATGQRVTLRCSPRSGDLSVYWYQQSLDQGLQFLIQYYNGEERAKGNILERFSAQQFPDLHSELNLSSLELGDSALYFCASSVPAGVAEAFFGQGTRLTVV.

This clone was seen a single time. The chain links TRBV7-9 to TRBJ1-3; no reliable D call. V lost 4 bases and J 0 bases, leaving 4 bases between the germline ends. The CDR3 loop spans 13 amino acids. The germline V gene encodes CDR1 SEHNR and CDR2 FQNEAQ (reference sequence). CDR3 loop: CASSSYSGNTIYF. Written as DNA, the CDR3 is TGTGCCAGCAGCTCCTACTCTGGAAACACCATATATTTT.

This clone was picked up one time. The genes are TRBV2 and TRBJ2-5; TRBD2 matches 10 bases. CDR3 size: 14 residues. V lost 4 bases and J lost 7; bases outside the gene matches: 6. Germline assignment: CDR1 SNHLY and CDR2 FYNNEI. DNA for the CDR3: TGTGCCAGCAGTGGGACTAGCGGAGGGGGGACCCAGTACTTC. Its protein product is CASSGTSGGGTQYF.

In its sample, this clone was seen a few times. V usage is TRBV7-2 and J usage is TRBJ1-1; a weak D match, TRBD1 (6 bases). This CDR3 region has 16 residues. Germline CDR1 and CDR2: SGHTA and FQGNSA. Trimming shortened V by 6 bases and J by 4 bases, and 21 bases separated the two germline ends. CDR3 sequence reads: CASRPSPGGPGTEAFF. The DNA for the CDR3 is TGTGCCAGCAGGCCCTCTCCCGGGGGGCCGGGCACTGAAGCTTTCTTT.

This chain uses TRBV11-2 with TRBJ2-5; 7 bases agree with TRBD1. The CDR3 is 14 amino acids. Germline assignment: CDR1 SGHAT and CDR2 FQNNGV. V gave up 1 base and J gave up 4 bases; unmatched junction bases: 3. CDR3 amino acids: CASSLGWTGETQYF. CDR3 nucleotides: TGTGCCAGCAGCTTAGGATGGACAGGAGAGACCCAGTACTTC.

The rearrangement links TRBV6-1 to TRBJ1-5; D is unresolved. The V end lost 2 bases, the J end lost 0 bases, and 5 bases lay between the germline ends. CDR3 length: 14 residues. The germline V gene encodes CDR1 MNHNS and CDR2 SASEGT. The chain's CDR3 is CASSEQASNQPQHF. The CDR3 bases are TGTGCCAGCAGTGAACAGGCTAGCAATCAGCCCCAGCATTTT.

The table lists this clone with a count of one. The chain combines TRBV5-8 with TRBJ2-5, with D unresolved. Germline CDR1 SGHTS, CDR2 YDEGEE. The CDR3 is made up of 18 amino acids. V shed 4 bases and J shed 3 bases, with 25 bases lying between them. Here the CDR3 reads CASSPRAAAPGSEETQYF. The DNA for the CDR3 is TGTGCCAGCAGCCCCCGTGCCGCGGCTCCTGGTTCGGAAGAGACCCAGTACTTC.